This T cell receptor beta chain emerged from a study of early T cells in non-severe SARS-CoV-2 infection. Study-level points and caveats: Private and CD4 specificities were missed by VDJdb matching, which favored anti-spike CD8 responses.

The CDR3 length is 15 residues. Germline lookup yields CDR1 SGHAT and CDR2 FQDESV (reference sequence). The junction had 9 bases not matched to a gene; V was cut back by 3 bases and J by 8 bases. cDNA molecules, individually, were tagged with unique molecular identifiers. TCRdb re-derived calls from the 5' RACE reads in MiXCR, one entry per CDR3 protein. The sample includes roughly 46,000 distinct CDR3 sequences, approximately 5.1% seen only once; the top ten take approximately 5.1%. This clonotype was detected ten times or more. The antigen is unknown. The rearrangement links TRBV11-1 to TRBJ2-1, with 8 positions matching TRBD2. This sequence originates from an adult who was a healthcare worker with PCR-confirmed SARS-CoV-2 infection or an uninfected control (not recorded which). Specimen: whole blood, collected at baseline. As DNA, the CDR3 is TGTGCCAGCAGCTTTTTGGGACTAGAGGTCGATGAGCAGTTCTTC. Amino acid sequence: CASSFLGLEVDEQFF.